The rows below give T cell receptor beta chains drawn from one sample of a study of T cells after yellow fever vaccination. TCRdb re-called the 5' RACE reads through MiXCR, storing one row per CDR3 protein. The repertoire has 500,000 to 650,000 distinct CDR3 sequences, 9% to 15% of them found once; the top ten carry about 15%. The material sequenced was PBMCs, taken on the day of the yellow fever booster vaccination. These receptors originate from a man aged 30-40 years who received the YFV17D yellow fever vaccine. Each CDR3 is given with its conserved first and last residue. A D gene is named only where the DNA matches it firmly. Size values are once, few and many counts, or a class for expanded clones, and some rows have none.

>.|TRBV5-1|.|TRBJ2-5
TGCGCCAGCAGCGTTGGATTCATCGGTAGCCAAGAGACCCAGTACTTC
CASSVGFIGSQETQYF
>few|TRBV10-3|.|TRBJ1-2
TGTGCCATCAATTTAGGCGGGAAGAACTATGGCTACACCTTC
CAINLGGKNYGYTF
>.|TRBV6-5|.|TRBJ2-1
TGTGCCAGCAGTTACGCCGCGGCAGACTACAATGAGCAGTTCTTC
CASSYAAADYNEQFF
>.|TRBV10-3|.|TRBJ2-1
TGTGCCATCGCAAACAGGGTCGGGCATGAGCAGTTCTTC
CAIANRVGHEQFF
>.|TRBV6-2/TRBV6-3|TRBD2|TRBJ2-1
TGTGCCAGCAGTTACTCGACTAGCGGGTACCTTGGGGAGCAGTTCTTC
CASSYSTSGYLGEQFF
>few|TRBV28|.|TRBJ1-1
TGTGCCAGCAGTTTTGTGGGCCAACTACACACTGAAGCTTTCTTT
CASSFVGQLHTEAFF
>.|TRBV5-1|.|TRBJ2-6
TGCGCCAGCAGCTTGGAACTACCTAGGGTAGGGGTGGGGGCCAACGTCCTGACTTTC
CASSLELPRVGVGANVLTF
>.|TRBV18|.|TRBJ2-7
TGTGCCAGCGCACCACAAGGCTACGAGCAGTACTTC
CASAPQGYEQYF
>few|TRBV6-2/TRBV6-3|.|TRBJ2-2
TGTGCCGCTAGGCGAGACGGGGCCGGGGAGCTGTTTTTT
CAARRDGAGELFF
>.|TRBV7-9|.|TRBJ1-1
TGTGCCAGCAGCTTAGACTGGGGGCTTGGTGAAGCTTTCTTT
CASSLDWGLGEAFF
>.|TRBV20-1|.|TRBJ2-3
TGCTGTGCTACCACGCTAGGGGGAAATACCGAAAATACGCAGTATTTT
CCATTLGGNTENTQYF
>.|TRBV6-2/TRBV6-3|TRBD2|TRBJ2-5
TGTGCCAGCAGTTACGAGATCGGACTAGCGGGAGAAGAGACCCAGTACTTC
CASSYEIGLAGEETQYF
>.|TRBV12-3/TRBV12-4|.|TRBJ1-1
TGTGCCAGCCATACAGGGTTCACTGAAGCTTTCTTT
CASHTGFTEAFF
>few|TRBV3-1|.|TRBJ1-5
TGTGCCAGCAGCCAACTCTTGGGCCAGCCCCAGCATTTT
CASSQLLGQPQHF
>many|TRBV10-3|.|TRBJ2-3
TGTGCCATCAGTGACTCTCGCGGGACAGTAAGCACAGATACGCAGTATTTT
CAISDSRGTVSTDTQYF
>.|TRBV20-1|TRBD2|TRBJ2-7
TGCAGTGCTAGAGACTCTAGCGGGAGTAACGAGCAGTACTTC
CSARDSSGSNEQYF
>many|TRBV29-1|.|TRBJ2-1
TGCAGCGTTGTCCGAACACTAGCAGACGACCGGAATGAGCAGTTCTTC
CSVVRTLADDRNEQFF
>.|TRBV29-1|.|TRBJ1-2
TGCAGCGTTGAGACGCAGGCCTCTGGCTACACCTTC
CSVETQASGYTF
>.|TRBV9|.|TRBJ2-3
TGTGCCAGCAGCGTTGGCGGCGCGGGCACAGATACGCAGTATTTT
CASSVGGAGTDTQYF
>few|TRBV15|.|TRBJ2-7
TGTGCCACCAGCGCAGAACAGGGAGCCTCCTACGAGCAGTACTTC
CATSAEQGASYEQYF
>few|TRBV18|.|TRBJ1-2
TGTGCCAGCTCACAGGACCGAGCTAACTATGGCTACACCTTC
CASSQDRANYGYTF
>few|TRBV5-6|.|TRBJ1-6
TGTGCCAGCAGACTCGAGGCGGGAAATCTTGGATCACCCCTCCACTTT
CASRLEAGNLGSPLHF
>few|TRBV7-2|.|TRBJ2-7
TGTGCCAGCAGCTTAGGTATTCCCCCAGGGAGCTCCTACGAGCAGTACTTC
CASSLGIPPGSSYEQYF
>few|TRBV6-1|TRBD1|TRBJ1-6
TGTGCCACCTACCCCGGGGACAGAGATAATTCACCCCTCCACTTT
CATYPGDRDNSPLHF
>.|TRBV5-1|.|TRBJ2-7
TGCGCCAGCAGCTTGGGCCGGACCATCCTCCCCTACGAGCAGTACTTC
CASSLGRTILPYEQYF
>few|TRBV15|TRBD1|TRBJ2-7
TGTGCCACCAGCGGAGACAGGGGGTTCTCCTACGAGCAGTACTTC
CATSGDRGFSYEQYF
>.|TRBV27|.|TRBJ1-1
TGTGCCAGCAGCCTCGGTTATTGGCAGGAAGCTTTCTTT
CASSLGYWQEAFF
>.|TRBV6-1|TRBD1|TRBJ2-6
TGTGCCAGCAGTGAAAGGGACAGCTACTCTGGGGCCAACGTCCTGACTTTC
CASSERDSYSGANVLTF
>.|TRBV7-2|.|TRBJ2-1
TGTGCCAGCAGCGCGGACTGGGGATTCGACAATGAGCAGTTCTTC
CASSADWGFDNEQFF
>.|TRBV5-1|.|TRBJ2-7
TGCGCCAGCAGCTTGACGCAGGACTACGAGCAGTACTTC
CASSLTQDYEQYF
>few|TRBV25-1|.|TRBJ1-4
TGTGCCAGCTCTCCGTTAGGGGTTAATGAAAAACTGTTTTTT
CASSPLGVNEKLFF
>.|TRBV7-9|.|TRBJ2-5
TGTGCCAGCAGCTCCCATTGGGGGACATCGCAAGAGACCCAGTACTTC
CASSSHWGTSQETQYF
>.|TRBV6-5|.|TRBJ2-1
TGTGCCAGCAGTTACCCCGGCAGAGCCAATGAGCAGTTCTTC
CASSYPGRANEQFF
>.|TRBV7-2|.|TRBJ2-4
TGTGCCAGCAGCTCCCCGGCCGGTCCCAAAAACATTCAGTACTTC
CASSSPAGPKNIQYF
>.|TRBV5-6|.|TRBJ2-1
TGTGCCAGCAGCGTTACCGAGGGACTGCAGAGCTCCTACAATGAGCAGTTCTTC
CASSVTEGLQSSYNEQFF
>few|TRBV5-4|TRBD2|TRBJ2-3
TGTGCCAGCAGCACTAGCGCAGATACGCAGTATTTT
CASSTSADTQYF
>few|TRBV6-5|.|TRBJ2-1
TGTGCCAGCAGGCCTACTCGACGGTCCTACAATGAGCAGTTCTTC
CASRPTRRSYNEQFF